The T cell receptor (beta chain) under discussion was sequenced for a study of blood T cells in healthy people across ages. The authors drew 8.5 to 10 milliliters of peripheral blood from each donor. The CDR3 is made up of 15 amino acids. Trimming removed 4 bases at V and 0 bases at J, with 10 bases between. Germline values: CDR1 GTSNPN, CDR2 SVGIG (reference sequence). A J-beta primer mix and a sample-barcoded 5' primer were used in a second PCR of about 7 to 12 cycles. Each CDR3 protein gets one entry after TCRdb re-called the 5' RACE reads with MiXCR. Seen here are approximately 850,000 distinct CDR3 sequences, 40% to 50% observed once, and the top ten hold around 18%.

Sequenced input: blood. This sequence joins TRBV30 and TRBJ2-6; D uncertain. The sequence derives from a man aged 55 to 70 in good health. CDR3 region: CAWTGRNSGANVLTF. In DNA, the CDR3 is TGTGCCTGGACCGGACGTAACTCTGGGGCCAACGTCCTGACTTTC.